The rows below give T cell receptor beta chains drawn from one sample of a study of blood T cells in healthy people across ages. TCRdb ran MiXCR on the 5' RACE reads and lists one entry per CDR3 protein. Here the sample spans about 760,000 distinct CDR3 sequences, 56% being singletons. Sequenced material: blood. These receptors were taken from a man aged 40-49 years in good health. The CDR3 runs from the conserved cysteine through the conserved F or W. Some rows have no size entry. The others give once, few or many, or a class for an expanded clone.

clone size: -
V gene: TRBV28
J gene: TRBJ2-1
CDR3 protein: CASAPRKNYNEQFF

clone size: few
V gene: TRBV7-8
J gene: TRBJ2-4
CDR3 protein: CASSLVGGQVREQYF

clone size: -
V gene: TRBV2
J gene: TRBJ2-2
CDR3 protein: CASSDRGRGNTGELFF

clone size: -
V gene: TRBV20-1
J gene: TRBJ2-5
CDR3 protein: CSVKQGAWGETQYF

clone size: -
V gene: TRBV9
J gene: TRBJ1-4
CDR3 protein: CASSDAGDNEKLFF

clone size: -
V gene: TRBV10-3
J gene: TRBJ2-5
CDR3 protein: CAISDSPTGGGETQYF

clone size: -
V gene: TRBV7-3
J gene: TRBJ2-3
CDR3 protein: CASSLRAGSAADTQYF

clone size: few
V gene: TRBV5-1
J gene: TRBJ2-3
CDR3 protein: CASSRAGDPPDTQYF

clone size: -
V gene: TRBV27
J gene: TRBJ2-3
CDR3 protein: CASSTVRGVIDTQYF

clone size: -
V gene: TRBV5-1
J gene: TRBJ2-1
CDR3 protein: CASSLNRGYNEQFF

clone size: few
V gene: TRBV20-1
J gene: TRBJ1-2
CDR3 protein: CSARGTGSLYGYGYTF

clone size: -
V gene: TRBV14
J gene: TRBJ2-7
CDR3 protein: CASSRTGTGNRYEQYF

clone size: few
V gene: TRBV4-1
J gene: TRBJ2-1
CDR3 protein: CASSQDLPGTSGIKNEQFF

clone size: -
V gene: TRBV28
J gene: TRBJ2-7
CDR3 protein: CASSFSGSRSGSEQYF

clone size: -
V gene: TRBV12-3/TRBV12-4
J gene: TRBJ1-5
CDR3 protein: CASRGTGGGEPQHF

clone size: -
V gene: TRBV7-3
J gene: TRBJ2-3
CDR3 protein: CASSLSSAITDTQYF

clone size: -
V gene: TRBV20-1
J gene: TRBJ2-7
CDR3 protein: CSAVGGRGYEQYF

clone size: -
V gene: TRBV18
J gene: TRBJ1-1
CDR3 protein: CATRQLMNTEAFF

clone size: -
V gene: TRBV7-9
J gene: TRBJ2-1
CDR3 protein: CASTPGGQGEQFF

clone size: -
V gene: TRBV9
J gene: TRBJ2-4
CDR3 protein: CASSVGTATSGWKQYF

clone size: -
V gene: TRBV5-1
J gene: TRBJ2-5
CDR3 protein: CASSRGQRGGSETQYF

clone size: -
V gene: TRBV20-1
J gene: TRBJ2-1
CDR3 protein: CSANSGMYNEQFF

clone size: -
V gene: TRBV2
J gene: TRBJ1-2
CDR3 protein: CASDGPDRTNYGYTF

clone size: -
V gene: TRBV7-2
J gene: TRBJ2-5
CDR3 protein: CASSVSGGGETQYF

clone size: -
V gene: TRBV5-4
J gene: TRBJ1-2
CDR3 protein: CASSSKRQGRGYTF

clone size: -
V gene: TRBV6-2/TRBV6-3
J gene: TRBJ2-5
CDR3 protein: CASSDLERGGRETQYF

clone size: -
V gene: TRBV6-2/TRBV6-3
J gene: TRBJ2-1
CDR3 protein: CASSYGLYNEQFF

clone size: -
V gene: TRBV12-3/TRBV12-4
J gene: TRBJ2-1
CDR3 protein: CASRETSGSNEQFF

clone size: -
V gene: TRBV7-3
J gene: -
CDR3 protein: CASSLTQGPAETQYF

clone size: once
V gene: TRBV27
J gene: TRBJ1-2
CDR3 protein: CASSFDRGSRGYTF

clone size: once
V gene: TRBV20-1
J gene: TRBJ1-2
CDR3 protein: CSAMPTNYGYTF

clone size: -
V gene: TRBV20-1
J gene: TRBJ1-1
CDR3 protein: CSARDLWGRPSGTEAFF

clone size: many
V gene: TRBV2
J gene: TRBJ2-2
CDR3 protein: CASKRSQNTGELFF

clone size: -
V gene: TRBV6-1
J gene: TRBJ1-5
CDR3 protein: CASSVGFNQPQHF

clone size: -
V gene: TRBV4-1
J gene: TRBJ1-2
CDR3 protein: CASSLLPRTIYGYTF

clone size: -
V gene: TRBV7-8
J gene: TRBJ2-5
CDR3 protein: CASSQGLVWQETQYF

clone size: -
V gene: TRBV9
J gene: TRBJ2-1
CDR3 protein: CASSVVFYEQFF

clone size: -
V gene: TRBV15
J gene: TRBJ2-2
CDR3 protein: CATSREGDYTGELFF

clone size: -
V gene: TRBV20-1
J gene: TRBJ2-3
CDR3 protein: CSARSHRDTQYF

clone size: few
V gene: TRBV7-8
J gene: TRBJ2-1
CDR3 protein: CASSSTDVSGFF

clone size: -
V gene: TRBV9
J gene: TRBJ2-1
CDR3 protein: CASSVSTLSGGRQNEQFF

clone size: -
V gene: TRBV28
J gene: TRBJ1-3
CDR3 protein: CASRPGTGSGNTIYF

clone size: -
V gene: TRBV11-2
J gene: TRBJ2-1
CDR3 protein: CASSHKLAGAYNEQFF

clone size: -
V gene: TRBV3-1
J gene: TRBJ1-2
CDR3 protein: CASSQGQGVCGYTF

clone size: -
V gene: TRBV4-3
J gene: TRBJ2-2
CDR3 protein: CASSQSRDTTTGELFF

clone size: -
V gene: TRBV29-1
J gene: TRBJ2-4
CDR3 protein: CSVALSGRGNEQYF

clone size: -
V gene: TRBV9
J gene: TRBJ2-3
CDR3 protein: CASSVGALGDTRYF

clone size: few
V gene: TRBV29-1
J gene: TRBJ2-3
CDR3 protein: CSVDRTGGGTDTQYF

clone size: -
V gene: TRBV12-3/TRBV12-4
J gene: TRBJ2-1
CDR3 protein: CALARGIENEQFF

clone size: -
V gene: TRBV20-1
J gene: TRBJ2-1
CDR3 protein: CSAGTGSNEQFF